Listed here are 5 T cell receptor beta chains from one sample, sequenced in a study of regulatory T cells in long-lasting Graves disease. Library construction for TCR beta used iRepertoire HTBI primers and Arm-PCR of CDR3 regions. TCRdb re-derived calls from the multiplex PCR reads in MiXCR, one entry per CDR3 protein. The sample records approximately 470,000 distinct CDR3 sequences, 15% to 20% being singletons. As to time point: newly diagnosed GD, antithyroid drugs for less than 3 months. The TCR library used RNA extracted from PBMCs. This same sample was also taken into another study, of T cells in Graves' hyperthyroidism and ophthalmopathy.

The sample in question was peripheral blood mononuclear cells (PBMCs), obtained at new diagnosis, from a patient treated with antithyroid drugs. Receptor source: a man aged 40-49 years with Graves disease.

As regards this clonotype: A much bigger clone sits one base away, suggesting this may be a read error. The CDR3 coding sequence is TGTGCCGGTAGTACGAACACAGGTATCGAGCAGTACTTC. It encodes CAGSTNTGIEQYF. J is TRBJ2-7 and V is TRBV19, with D possibly TRBD1 on 5 matching bases. Germline V CDR1 and CDR2: LNHDA, SQIVND (reference sequence). The CDR3 contains 13 residues.

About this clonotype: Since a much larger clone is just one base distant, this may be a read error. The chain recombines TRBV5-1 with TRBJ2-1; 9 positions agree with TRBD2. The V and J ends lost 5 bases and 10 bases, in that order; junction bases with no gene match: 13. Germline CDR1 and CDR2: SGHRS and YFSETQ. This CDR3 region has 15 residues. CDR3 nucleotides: TGCGCCAGCAGTACCCTAGCGGGACAAATCTACGAGCAGTTCTTC. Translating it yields CASSTLAGQIYEQFF.

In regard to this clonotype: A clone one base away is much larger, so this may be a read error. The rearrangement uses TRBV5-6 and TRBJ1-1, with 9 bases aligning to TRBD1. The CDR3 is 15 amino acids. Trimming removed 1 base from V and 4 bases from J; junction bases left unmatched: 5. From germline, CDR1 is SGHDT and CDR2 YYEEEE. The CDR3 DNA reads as TGTGCCAGCAGCTTGAACAGGGGGCGCTGCACTGAAGCTTTCTTT. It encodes CASSLNRGRCTEAFF.

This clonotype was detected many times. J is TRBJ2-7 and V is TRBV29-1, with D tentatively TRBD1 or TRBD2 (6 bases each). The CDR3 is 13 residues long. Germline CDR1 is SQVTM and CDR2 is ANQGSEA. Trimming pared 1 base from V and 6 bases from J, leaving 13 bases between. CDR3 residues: CSVEAQWGAEQYF. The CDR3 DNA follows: TGCAGCGTTGAAGCCCAATGGGGGGCCGAGCAGTACTTC.

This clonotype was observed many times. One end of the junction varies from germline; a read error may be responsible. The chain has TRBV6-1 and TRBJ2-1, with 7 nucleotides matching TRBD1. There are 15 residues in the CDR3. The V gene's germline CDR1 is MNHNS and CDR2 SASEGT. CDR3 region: CASREGDSSYNEQFF. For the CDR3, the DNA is TGTGCCAGCAGGGAAGGGGACAGCTCCTACAATGAGCAGTTCTTC.